This paragraph reports one T cell receptor (beta chain). Measured with immunoSEQ multiplex PCR; TCRdb has only the in-frame clones, and not every one. This sample yields some 100,000 clones, of which 70% to 90% are seen a single time; around 0.16% belongs to the top ten. Germline V gene lookup returns CDR1 MNHEY and CDR2 SMNVEV (reference sequence). J gave up 3 bases and V 6 bases, and 11 bases lay outside the gene matches. This CDR3 region has 15 residues. This entry is derived from a study of OX40 agonist ivuxolimab in advanced cancers. Study details: Ivuxolimab, which is an agonistic anti-OX40 (CD134) antibody, was administered to the patients. Hepatocellular carcinoma, melanoma, renal cell or head and neck cancer occurred in dose-escalation patients.

The rearrangement uses TRBV27 and TRBJ2-7, with 7 bases aligning to TRBD1. The sample in question was CD4+ or CD8+ T cells sorted from blood, obtained in a trial of the OX40 agonist ivuxolimab. The TCR originated in an adult with an advanced solid tumor such as melanoma, head and neck, liver or kidney cancer. This CDR3 is CASRGTTGTDYEQYF. The CDR3 nucleotides are TGTGCCAGCAGGGGGACGACAGGGACGGACTACGAGCAGTACTTC.